This TCR beta chain was sequenced during a study of T cell responses to AZD1222 COVID-19 vaccine. Study summary: Investigators merged groups given second doses at roughly 4 or roughly 12 weeks.

The length of the CDR3 is 12 residues. Trimming pared 7 bases from V and 13 bases from J, leaving 19 bases between. CDR1 is MGHDK, CDR2 SYGVNS, per germline. About this clone itself: What it binds is unknown.

Whole-study findings and limits: Clonal diversity may have been underestimated in mostly white British donors. Two AZD1222 administrations were followed by greater Spike-specific TCR breadth and depth. Recipients of AZD1222 seropositive at baseline numbered only 6 or 7.

Sequencing used immunoSEQ multiplex PCR; TCRdb keeps in-frame clones, though not all of them. Of 150,000 or so clones in the sample, approximately 90% were seen once. The chain combines TRBV25-1 with TRBJ1-2; D is undetermined. This specimen was peripheral blood, taken on day 0 of AZD1222 vaccination. The origin of this receptor is an adult in good health. Written as DNA, the CDR3 is TGTGCCAGCACCGACCCCGGGTCCCTTACCACCTTC. Protein: CASTDPGSLTTF.